This T cell receptor (beta chain) was captured in a study of blood T cell repertoires in COVID-19. Study in general: Both acute and convalescent COVID-19 samples were obtained from the United States, Italy and Spain. The analysed material was cDNA or gDNA that came from T cells, B-cell-depleted T cells, or PBMCs.

The length of the CDR3 is 15 residues. Trimming removed 7 bases from V and 6 bases from J; junction bases left unmatched: 9. Germline-derived CDR1 and CDR2 are LGHNA and YSLEER. Original processing methods: By means of reference gene primer amplification, nucleated cell counts were estimated. Method: immunoSEQ multiplex PCR; TCRdb's copy keeps in-frame clones and lacks some. V, J and clone size are those of that table, while D and trimming were read from the DNA. The top ten clones hold about 2.9% of a sample with 200,000 to 300,000 clones, 86% of them seen once. This chain links TRBV4-3 with TRBJ2-3; 11 bases fit TRBD1. The clonotype originates from a woman younger than 45 who had recovered from COVID-19. The sequenced sample consisted of peripheral blood. CDR3: CASNAERDRGDTQYF. DNA for the CDR3: TGCGCCAGCAATGCCGAGCGGGACAGGGGGGATACGCAGTATTTT.